The 28 T cell receptor beta chains presented below share a single source sample, sequenced in a study of blood T cell repertoires in COVID-19. Profiling relied on immunoSEQ multiplex PCR, and the TCRdb table lists in-frame clones only, not all of them. The table records about 130,000 clones, about 88% of them present only once. Input material: peripheral blood. The receptors were sampled from a woman of 80 years or more with acute or convalescent COVID-19.

The V call is TRBV21-1, the J call TRBJ2-1; TRBD2 is the table's D call, not checked against the DNA. TRBV21-1 is annotated as a pseudogene. The CDR3 is 17 amino acids. DNA of the CDR3: TGTGCCAGCTGTCGTCGGGGACTAGCGGGCGGCTACAATGAGCAGTTCTTC. As protein: CASCRRGLAGGYNEQFF.

This chain connects TRBV6-4 to TRBJ2-1; D is possibly TRBD2 (5 bases). The CDR3 is 13 amino acids. Germline V lookup: CDR1 MRHNA, CDR2 SNTAGT. Trimming stripped 4 bases from V and 6 bases from J, with 10 bases between. The CDR3 sequence: CASSAVALNEQFF. DNA for the CDR3: TGTGCCAGCAGTGCGGTAGCGCTCAATGAGCAGTTCTTC.

This clone was recorded once. The chain carries TRBV6-5 and TRBJ1-1, with 7 positions matching TRBD1. Looked up from germline, CDR1 is MNHEY and CDR2 is SVGAGI. V lost 2 bases to trimming and J lost 6 bases; unmatched junction nucleotides: 6. The CDR3 loop spans 14 amino acids. This CDR3 reads CASSYGQDRSEAFF. CDR3 bases: TGTGCCAGCAGTTACGGACAGGACAGGTCTGAAGCTTTCTTT.

The chain combines TRBV5-1 with TRBJ1-6, with 8 bases matching TRBD1. V shed 5 bases and J 5 bases; nucleotides not matched to a gene: 3. This CDR3 is built from 14 residues. Per germline, CDR1 SGHRS and CDR2 YFSETQ. CDR3 coding DNA: TGCGCCAGCAGAGAGACAGGGGATAATTCACCCCTCCACTTT. It yields the protein CASRETGDNSPLHF.

The chain joins TRBV7-2 to TRBJ2-7; 9 nucleotides line up with TRBD1. This CDR3 comprises 15 residues. V dropped 2 bases and J dropped 3; count of bases not matched to a gene: 5. Per germline, CDR1 SGHTA and CDR2 FQGNSA. The CDR3 nucleotides are TGTGCCAGCAGCTTATCCGGGACAGGGATCTACGAGCAGTACTTC. Protein product: CASSLSGTGIYEQYF.

The chain recombines TRBV3-1 (or the pseudogene TRBV3-2) with TRBJ2-5; 11 bases are a match to TRBD1. There are 12 residues in the CDR3. Germline assignment: CDR1 LGHDT and CDR2 YNNKEL (reference sequence). The trim removed 3 bases at V and 11 bases at J, leaving 2 bases unmatched. CDR3 protein: CASSQGQGEQYF. The CDR3 DNA is TGTGCCAGCAGCCAGGGACAGGGGGAACAGTACTTC.

V and J are TRBV5-1 and TRBJ2-7; 7 nucleotides agree with TRBD1. V gave up 7 bases and J gave up 1 base; unmatched junction bases: 8. In germline, CDR1 is SGHRS, CDR2 YFSETQ. The CDR3 consists of 14 residues. DNA of the CDR3: TGCGCCAGCGGGGGACAGCCCGGGTCCTACGAGCAGTACTTC. Its translation is CASGGQPGSYEQYF.

The gene calls are TRBV27 and TRBJ2-2, with TRBD2 matching 12 bases. Trimming at V came to 4 bases and at J to 5 bases, leaving 11 bases not matched to a gene. Germline CDR1 is MNHEY and CDR2 is SMNVEV (reference sequence). The CDR3 spans 18 residues. CDR3 amino acids: CASSYEPSGRARTGELFF. CDR3 sequence (DNA): TGTGCCAGCAGTTACGAACCTAGCGGGAGGGCCAGGACCGGGGAGCTGTTTTTT.

This clone has a single count. This chain joins TRBV7-2 and TRBJ1-1; tentative D call: TRBD1 (6 bases). V lost 5 bases, J lost 1 base, and 14 bases lay in between. The CDR3 totals 15 residues. Germline lookup yields CDR1 SGHTA and CDR2 FQGNSA. In DNA, the CDR3 is TGTGCCAGCAGCCTCCAGACAGGCTGGAACACTGAAGCTTTCTTT. This codes for CASSLQTGWNTEAFF.

This clone was detected once. This rearrangement joins TRBV18 to TRBJ2-3, with TRBD2 as a possible D gene (6 bases). The germline gives CDR1 KGHSH, CDR2 LQKENI. V dropped 3 bases and J dropped 4 bases, with 8 bases sitting between them. The CDR3 spans 13 residues. CDR3 bases: TGTGCCAGCTCACCGCGGGGCTCAGATACGCAGTATTTT. It yields the protein CASSPRGSDTQYF. The full variable domain, with the rest looked up from reference TRBV18 and TRBJ2-3, is NAGVMQNPRHLVRRRGQEARLRCSPMKGHSHVYWYRQLPEEGLKFMVYLQKENIIDESGMPKERFSAEFPKEGPSILRIQQVVRGDSAAYFCASSPRGSDTQYFGPGTRLTVL.

This chain connects TRBV6-4 to TRBJ2-5, with TRBD2 matching 11 bases. Trimming at V came to 9 bases and at J to 5 bases, leaving 20 bases not matched to a gene. In germline, CDR1 is MRHNA, CDR2 SNTAGT. The CDR3 contains 18 residues. In nucleotides, the CDR3 is TGTGCCAGGCCCTTAGGGCGAATAGCGGGGGGGGCCGGGGAGACCCAGTACTTC. Its protein is CARPLGRIAGGAGETQYF.

The CDR3 reads CASSQGGGAGTNEKLFF. The CDR3 region has the DNA TGCGCCAGCAGCCAAGGAGGGGGCGCTGGAACTAATGAAAAACTGTTTTTT. The chain employs TRBV4-3 and TRBJ1-4; the match to TRBD1 covers 7 bases. The CDR3 is 17 residues long. Germline values: CDR1 LGHNA, CDR2 YSLEER. With 1 base clipped from V and 1 base from J, the junction kept 6 bases outside the gene matches.

V gene TRBV5-1 combines with J gene TRBJ1-6; TRBD1 might be the D (6 bases). V was shortened by 4 bases and J by 7 bases, with 15 bases between the two germline ends. In germline, CDR1 is SGHRS, CDR2 YFSETQ. The CDR3 loop spans 15 amino acids. The CDR3 loop reads CASSPQTGLNSPLHF. The CDR3 nucleotides read TGCGCCAGCAGCCCCCAGACAGGCCTAAATTCACCCCTCCACTTT. The full variable domain, in which reference TRBV5-1 and TRBJ1-6 provide the parts outside the CDR3, is KAGVTQTPRYLIKTRGQQVTLSCSPISGHRSVSWYQQTPGQGLQFLFEYFSETQRNKGNFPGRFSGRQFSNSRSEMNVSTLELGDSALYLCASSPQTGLNSPLHFGNGTRLTVT.

V usage is TRBV27 and J usage is TRBJ2-7; the D gene is possibly TRBD2 (6 bases). The V end was cut by 3 bases, the J end by 2 bases, with 11 bases between. The germline gives CDR1 MNHEY, CDR2 SMNVEV (reference sequence). The CDR3 loop spans 14 amino acids. Written as DNA, the CDR3 is TGTGCCAGCAGTTTGGCGGGAAGGGCCTACGAGCAGTACTTC. Its protein product is CASSLAGRAYEQYF.

The count of this clone is one. The V and J genes are TRBV27 and TRBJ1-1; a weak D match, TRBD1 (5 bases). CDR3 length: 13 residues. Per the germline V gene, CDR1 is MNHEY and CDR2 is SMNVEV (reference sequence). V lost 2 bases, J lost 3 bases, and 7 bases lay in between. This CDR3 reads CASSLAGDTEAFF. The CDR3 nucleotides are TGTGCCAGCAGTTTAGCGGGGGACACTGAAGCTTTCTTT.

The chain couples TRBV24-1 to TRBJ1-5; no definite D call. CDR3 length equals 16 residues. V gave up 3 bases and J gave up 5 bases, with 16 bases separating them. The germline V gene encodes CDR1 KGHDR and CDR2 SFDVKD. As DNA, the CDR3 is TGTGCCACCAGTGATCCCCGGGGAGGGCGGGATCAGCCCCAGCATTTT. Translated, it gives CATSDPRGGRDQPQHF.

This chain joins TRBV18 and TRBJ2-1, with D maybe TRBD1 (5 bases). The CDR3 totals 16 residues. Germline V gives CDR1 KGHSH, CDR2 LQKENI. V shed 0 bases and J shed 0 bases, with 9 bases lying between them. The CDR3, as DNA: TGTGCCAGCTCACCACCGGGGCGTAGCTCCTACAATGAGCAGTTCTTC. It yields the protein CASSPPGRSSYNEQFF.

The chain carries TRBV5-1 and TRBJ1-1, with D maybe TRBD1 (5 bases). In germline, CDR1 is SGHRS, CDR2 YFSETQ. This CDR3 has 13 residues. The V end was cut by 4 bases, the J end by 2 bases, with 9 bases between. The CDR3 loop reads CASSVQANTEAFF. CDR3 bases: TGCGCCAGCAGCGTACAGGCTAACACTGAAGCTTTCTTT.

The chain links TRBV5-1 to TRBJ1-5; D possibly corresponds to TRBD1 (6 bases). The CDR3 is 15 residues long. CDR1 is SGHRS, CDR2 YFSETQ, per germline. V was shortened by 4 bases and J by 3 bases, with 14 bases between the two germline ends. The CDR3 here is CASSGMDRDNQPQHF. The CDR3 DNA sequence: TGCGCCAGCAGCGGCATGGACAGAGACAATCAGCCCCAGCATTTT.

The sample holds one count of this clone. This chain joins TRBV19 and TRBJ2-5, with 7 bases identical to TRBD1. V shed 3 bases, J shed 4 bases, and the junction held 11 bases outside the gene matches. The CDR3 is made up of 16 amino acids. CDR1 is LNHDA, CDR2 SQIVND, per germline (reference sequence). CDR3: CASSIPGQRTRETQYF. As DNA, the CDR3 is TGTGCCAGTAGTATCCCGGGACAGCGGACCCGAGAGACCCAGTACTTC.

The chain carries TRBV9 and TRBJ2-6; 11 nucleotides line up with TRBD1. The CDR3 runs 14 residues. Germline V gene lookup returns CDR1 SGDLS and CDR2 YYNGEE. With 4 bases clipped from V and 12 bases from J, the junction kept 6 bases outside the gene matches. The CDR3 here is CASSTWTGGAVLTF. For the CDR3, the DNA is TGTGCCAGCAGCACCTGGACAGGGGGCGCCGTCCTGACTTTC.

The rearrangement uses TRBV28 and TRBJ2-7; the match to TRBD1 covers 10 bases. Germline V gene lookup returns CDR1 MDHEN and CDR2 SYDVKM. V shed 6 bases and J 4 bases; nucleotides not matched to a gene: 12. The CDR3 has 16 amino acids. CDR3 nucleotides: TGTGCCAGCAGACCTCCTCCGGGACAGGGGTCATACGAGCAGTACTTC. It translates to CASRPPPGQGSYEQYF.

The chain carries TRBV14 and TRBJ2-7; 7 bases agree with TRBD1. V shed 0 bases, J shed 3 bases, and the junction held 14 bases outside the gene matches. Looked up from germline, CDR1 is SGHDN and CDR2 is FVKESK. The length of the CDR3 is 18 residues. Written as DNA, the CDR3 is TGTGCCAGCAGCCAAGATGGGCCGACAGGGTACAGGGGCTACGAGCAGTACTTC. Translating gives CASSQDGPTGYRGYEQYF.

The sample holds one count of this clone. A read error may produce the germline difference seen at one junction end. CDR3: CAVRTGRGGLGAF. CDR3 in DNA: TGTGCCGTCCGCACAGGGCGCGGCGGCTTGGGGGCCTTC. V and J are TRBV28 and TRBJ1-2, with a weak D call TRBD1 (6 bases). The CDR3 covers 13 residues. The germline V gene encodes CDR1 MDHEN and CDR2 SYDVKM.

V gene TRBV7-2 combines with J gene TRBJ1-1; D is undetermined. Germline V gives CDR1 SGHTA, CDR2 FQGNSA. Trimming removed 5 bases at V and 1 base at J, with 11 bases between. The CDR3 sequence is 14 residues long. The CDR3 nucleotides are TGTGCCAGCAGCCGGGAGGACGGGAACACTGAAGCTTTCTTT. Translating it yields CASSREDGNTEAFF.

The chain recombines TRBV19 with TRBJ2-7; TRBD1 agrees at 7 bases. After removal of 4 bases from V and 4 bases from J, the junction contained 4 bases not matched to a gene. This CDR3 contains 13 residues. Germline V CDR1 and CDR2: LNHDA, SQIVND (reference sequence). The CDR3 nucleotides are TGTGCCAGTAGTAACAACAGGGGTTACGAGCAGTACTTC. Translated: CASSNNRGYEQYF.

The chain links TRBV21-1 to TRBJ2-1; no DNA check was done on the table's D call, TRBD2. TRBV21-1 constitutes a pseudogene. The CDR3 is made up of 17 amino acids. The CDR3 DNA reads TGTGCCAGCAGCAATCCGGGACTAGCGGGAGGAAATAATGAGCAGTTCTTC. Encoded protein: CASSNPGLAGGNNEQFF.

The chain recombines TRBV7-3 with TRBJ2-1; TRBD1 might be the D (6 bases). The CDR3 runs to 11 residues. Trimming removed 4 bases from V and 10 bases from J, with 8 bases in between. Germline V gene lookup returns CDR1 SGHTA and CDR2 FQGTGA. CDR3 loop: CASSSDREQFF. The DNA of the CDR3 is TGTGCCAGCAGCTCAGACAGGGAGCAGTTCTTC.